The next 21 T cell receptor beta chains were all read from a single sample in a study of blood T cell repertoires in COVID-19 (dated by TCRdb to about 2020). Libraries were built with the immunoSEQ multiplex PCR assay. This is the immuneACCESS table as TCRdb keeps it, with only in-frame sequences that have V and J called. A part of the clones is gone; compared with another copy, unresolved V genes explain less than half, and the rest is unexplained. Here the sample has 100,000 or so clones; 70% to 85% occur a single time. The ten largest clonotypes hold 20% to 25% of the sample. Sequencing was performed on peripheral blood. These receptor sequences come from a man between 65 and 80 years old with active or convalescent COVID-19.

This clone was detected a few times. CDR3 sequence (DNA): TGTGCCAGCAGTTTGCTCCGGCTAGCGGGACACAATGAGCAGTTCTTC. Amino acids: CASSLLRLAGHNEQFF. The rearrangement links TRBV28 to TRBJ2-1, with 9 bases aligning to TRBD2. V gave up 3 bases and J gave up 5 bases; unmatched junction bases: 8. Germline V gene sequence: CDR1 MDHEN, CDR2 SYDVKM. The CDR3 totals 16 residues.

This chain connects TRBV3-1 (or the pseudogene TRBV3-2) to TRBJ1-2; TRBD1 agrees at 8 bases. From germline, CDR1 is LGHDT and CDR2 YNNKEL (reference sequence). The CDR3 has 15 residues. The J segment lost 1 base and the V segment lost 4 bases, leaving 5 bases of the junction unmatched. Here the CDR3 DNA reads TGTGCCAGCAGCCCAAAGGGACAGGATAACTATGGCTACACCTTC. Translated: CASSPKGQDNYGYTF.

The chain employs TRBV2 and TRBJ2-7; 8 bases are shared with TRBD1. The CDR3 is 12 residues long. Germline V gene data show CDR1 as SNHLY and CDR2 as FYNNEI. V dropped 6 bases and J dropped 5; count of bases not matched to a gene: 3. This CDR3 is CASRKQGDEQYF. The CDR3 coding sequence is TGTGCCAGCAGGAAACAGGGGGACGAGCAGTACTTC.

The chain uses TRBV5-4 and TRBJ1-1; D gene unclear. The germline V gene has CDR1 SGHNT and CDR2 YYREEE (reference sequence). This CDR3 is 15 amino acids long. V lost 0 bases to trimming and J lost 0 bases, with 9 bases between them. The CDR3 sequence is CASSLAPGMNTEAFF. Written as DNA, the CDR3 is TGTGCCAGCAGCTTGGCTCCGGGGATGAACACTGAAGCTTTCTTT.

This rearrangement joins TRBV30 to TRBJ1-1; D is ambiguous. CDR3 length equals 12 residues. V was trimmed by 3 bases and J by 6 bases, leaving 11 bases between them. CDR1 and CDR2 (germline): GTSNPN, SVGIG (reference sequence). CDR3 in DNA: TGTGCCTGGAGCTCGGGTGTCTCTGAAGCTTTCTTT. This sequence encodes CAWSSGVSEAFF.

In this sample, this clone turned up once. The rearrangement uses TRBV24-1 and TRBJ2-5; possible D gene TRBD1, 7 bases. V dropped 1 base and J dropped 5 bases, with 13 bases sitting between them. The CDR3 runs 15 residues. From germline, CDR1 is KGHDR and CDR2 SFDVKD. This chain's CDR3 is CATSDLQGSGETQYF. The CDR3 region has the DNA TGTGCCACCAGTGATTTACAGGGGAGCGGGGAGACCCAGTACTTC.

This rearrangement joins TRBV7-9 to TRBJ1-3; the D gene is possibly TRBD1 (5 bases). The CDR3 runs to 14 residues. Germline V gene data show CDR1 as SEHNR and CDR2 as FQNEAQ (reference sequence). Trimming removed 2 bases at V and 4 bases at J, with 9 bases between. The CDR3 bases are TGTGCCAGCAGCTTACGGGGGGAAGGAAACACCATATATTTT. Translation gives CASSLRGEGNTIYF. Variable domain in full (rest from reference TRBV7-9 and TRBJ1-3): DTGVSQNPRHKITKRGQNVTFRCDPISEHNRLYWYRQTLGQGPEFLTYFQNEAQLEKSRLLSDRFSAERPKGSFSTLEIQRTEQGDSAMYLCASSLRGEGNTIYFGEGSWLTVV.

The V gene is TRBV6-6, the J gene TRBJ1-1; TRBD1 might be the D (6 bases). Germline CDR1 reads MNHNY; CDR2 reads SVGAGI (reference sequence). This CDR3 has 14 residues. Between the trimmed V and J ends, which lost 2 bases and 1 base, there was a span of 8 bases. CDR3 loop: CASSYQGTNTEAFF. The CDR3 DNA sequence: TGTGCCAGCAGTTACCAGGGGACGAACACTGAAGCTTTCTTT.

The chain carries TRBV2 and TRBJ1-5, with D perhaps matching TRBD1 (6 bases). The CDR3 spans 14 residues. The ends were cut back, 1 base at V and 7 bases at J, with 11 bases in the middle. Per germline, CDR1 SNHLY and CDR2 FYNNEI. CDR3 DNA: TGTGCCAGCAGTGAAGTACAGGGACGGCAGCCCCAGCATTTT. Translated: CASSEVQGRQPQHF.

CDR3 residues: CASSEARGDNQPQHF. CDR3 coding DNA: TGTGCCAGCAGTGAAGCGCGGGGAGACAATCAGCCCCAGCATTTT. The chain recombines TRBV6-1 with TRBJ1-5, with D uncertain. Germline V gene lookup returns CDR1 MNHNS and CDR2 SASEGT. Trimming took off 0 bases at V and 3 bases at J, with 9 bases between the two ends. There are 15 residues in the CDR3.

This clone was seen a few times. This rearrangement joins TRBV30 to TRBJ1-5, with TRBD1 matching over 7 bases. This CDR3 region has 14 residues. The germline CDR1 and CDR2 sequences are GTSNPN and SVGIG (reference sequence). The V segment lost 5 bases and the J segment 2 bases; nucleotides outside the gene matches: 6. CDR3 in amino acids: CAWSNRGGNQPQHF. For the CDR3, the DNA is TGTGCCTGGTCAAACAGGGGTGGCAATCAGCCCCAGCATTTT.

The rearrangement joins TRBV6-5 to TRBJ1-3, with a possible D match to TRBD1 (6 bases). The CDR3 spans 14 residues. Germline V gives CDR1 MNHEY, CDR2 SVGAGI. Trimming took 10 bases from V and 0 from J, leaving 13 bases between them. CDR3 nucleotides: TGTGCCACCATGGACAGTAGCTCTGGAAACACCATATATTTT. It encodes CATMDSSSGNTIYF.

The CDR3: CASSLPQVNTEAFF. The CDR3 DNA reads TGTGCCAGCAGCTTACCCCAGGTCAACACTGAAGCTTTCTTT. V is TRBV28 and J is TRBJ1-1; D remains ambiguous. The CDR3 consists of 14 residues. CDR1 is MDHEN and CDR2 is SYDVKM in the germline V gene. V lost 6 bases and J 2 bases, leaving 13 bases between the germline ends.

V and J are TRBV3-1 (or the pseudogene TRBV3-2) and TRBJ2-1; 8 positions match TRBD2. V was clipped by 1 base and J by 8 bases; unmatched bases: 13. The CDR3 has 17 amino acids. From germline, CDR1 is LGHDT and CDR2 YNNKEL (reference sequence). CDR3 region: CASSQAMRAGAADEQFF. The CDR3, as DNA: TGTGCCAGCAGCCAAGCGATGAGAGCGGGAGCTGCCGATGAGCAGTTCTTC.

CDR3 sequence (DNA): TGTGCCAGCAGTTTAACACAAGATTCACCCCTCCACTTT. Encoded protein: CASSLTQDSPLHF. The chain carries TRBV12-3 or TRBV12-4 and TRBJ1-6; D remains ambiguous. CDR3 size: 13 residues. V lost 2 bases and J lost 8, with 7 bases in between.

The V call is TRBV6-5, the J call TRBJ2-4, with D possibly being TRBD1 (7 bases). V was trimmed by 6 bases and J by 0 bases, leaving 12 bases between them. The CDR3 length is 15 residues. CDR1 MNHEY and CDR2 SVGAGI come from the germline V gene. CDR3 bases: TGTGCCAGCAGGGAGCAGGGGGGAGCCAAAAACATTCAGTACTTC. This sequence encodes CASREQGGAKNIQYF.

This clone showed up just a few times. V gene TRBV11-2 combines with J gene TRBJ1-6; tentatively, D is TRBD1 (5 bases). The CDR3 has 14 amino acids. Trimming took 1 base from V and 7 from J, leaving 8 bases between them. The germline V gene has CDR1 SGHAT and CDR2 FQNNGV. The CDR3 coding sequence is TGTGCCAGCAGCTTAGTTGGGGCAAATTCACCCCTCCACTTT. The encoded protein is CASSLVGANSPLHF.

This sequence joins TRBV5-8 and TRBJ2-2, with 7 nucleotides matching TRBD2. The V and J ends lost 2 bases and 7 bases, in that order; junction bases with no gene match: 5. The CDR3 is made up of 14 amino acids. Germline values: CDR1 SGHTS, CDR2 YDEGEE. The CDR3 DNA reads TGTGCCAGCAGCTTTCGGCTAGCGGTCGGGGAGCTGTTTTTT. This translates into CASSFRLAVGELFF.

The rearrangement links TRBV5-4 to TRBJ2-7; 8 bases agree with TRBD1. Trimming cost V 5 bases and J 0 bases; bases outside gene matches: 7. The CDR3 has 15 residues. Germline V gives CDR1 SGHNT, CDR2 YYREEE (reference sequence). The CDR3 region has the DNA TGTGCCAGCAGATTAGACAGGGGCTTCTCCTACGAGCAGTACTTC. Translation: CASRLDRGFSYEQYF.

The chain employs TRBV7-3 and TRBJ2-1; the match to TRBD2 covers 10 bases. CDR1 and CDR2 from the germline V gene are SGHTA and FQGTGA. The CDR3 is made up of 16 amino acids. V was clipped by 5 bases and J by 8 bases; unmatched bases: 12. The CDR3, as DNA: TGTGCCAGCAGCCCCCAATCAGCGGGGGGGATGGATGAGCAGTTCTTC. Its protein is CASSPQSAGGMDEQFF.

The V call is TRBV2, the J call TRBJ2-1; 7 bases are shared with TRBD2. The CDR3 runs to 14 residues. With V trimmed by 4 bases and J by 5 bases, 5 bases remained unmatched. CDR1 is SNHLY, CDR2 FYNNEI, per germline. The CDR3, as DNA: TGTGCCAGCAGTGGACTAGCTGGTAACAATGAGCAGTTCTTC. Its translation: CASSGLAGNNEQFF. The entire variable domain, with the rest obtained from reference TRBV2 and TRBJ2-1, is as follows: EPEVTQTPSHQVTQMGQEVILRCVPISNHLYFYWYRQILGQKVEFLVSFYNNEISEKSEIFDDQFSVERPDGSNFTLKIRSTKLEDSAMYFCASSGLAGNNEQFFGPGTRLTVL.